This TCR beta chain was recovered during a study of cytomegalovirus exposure and HLA in healthy donors. The CDR3 loop spans 15 amino acids. The J segment lost 6 bases and the V segment lost 0 bases, leaving 7 bases of the junction unmatched. The germline V gene encodes CDR1 GTSNPN and CDR2 SVGIG (reference sequence). 60 Vbeta and 13 Jbeta primers were used in PCR. The method was immunoSEQ multiplex PCR; TCRdb's version includes in-frame clones alone and lacks a portion of them. Of some 150,000 clones in the sample, 75% to 85% are singletons; the top ten hold about 4.5%. The clonotype originates from a man aged 30 to 45 in good health and CMV-seronegative. V and J are TRBV30 and TRBJ1-2; 10 positions agree with TRBD1. The sample comprised PBMCs. CDR3 in amino acids: CAWSVLTGGANGYTF. CDR3 in DNA: TGTGCCTGGAGTGTACTGACAGGGGGCGCGAATGGCTACACCTTC.